This entry lists 17 T cell receptor beta chains sequenced from one sample in a study of response to subunit inactivated influenza vaccine. A single record per CDR3 protein comes from TCRdb applying MiXCR to the RT-PCR reads. Of about half a million distinct CDR3 sequences detected, 25% appear once; the ten largest clones hold under 2.5%. The sequences come from CD4+ T cells sorted from PBMCs, collected more than 4 days after vaccination. These receptors all stem from a man aged 50 to 60 who received an inactivated influenza vaccine.

This chain connects TRBV15 to TRBJ2-4, with 7 bases that match TRBD1. Trimming took 3 bases from V and 0 from J; bases not matched to a gene: 2. Germline V CDR1 and CDR2: LNHNV, YYDKDF (reference sequence). CDR3 length: 15 amino acids. CDR3 region: CATSRWDRAKNIQYF. CDR3 DNA sequence: TGTGCCACCAGCAGGTGGGACAGAGCCAAAAACATTCAGTACTTC.

This chain uses TRBV7-3 with TRBJ2-1, with a tentative D call TRBD1 (5 bases). The CDR3 extends over 13 amino acids. Germline lookup yields CDR1 SGHTA and CDR2 FQGTGA. Trimming took 5 bases from V and 7 from J, leaving 12 bases between them. CDR3 nucleotides: TGTGCCAGCAGCCCTCAGGGTTTAAATGAGCAGTTCTTC. Translation gives CASSPQGLNEQFF.

This clonotype was picked up a small number of times. The rearrangement joins TRBV5-1 to TRBJ2-1; 13 bases are shared with TRBD2. The V gene end was trimmed by 2 bases and the J gene end by 1 base; junction bases not matched to a gene: 6. Per germline, CDR1 SGHRS and CDR2 YFSETQ. CDR3 size: 18 residues. The CDR3 spells CASSFEGTSGVSYNEQFF. In DNA form, the CDR3 reads TGCGCCAGCAGCTTTGAAGGGACTAGCGGGGTATCCTACAATGAGCAGTTCTTC.

This clonotype was detected only a few times. The rearrangement links TRBV5-1 to TRBJ1-1, with D unclear. V shed 4 bases and J shed 1 base, with 8 bases lying between them. Germline V CDR1 and CDR2: SGHRS, YFSETQ. The length of the CDR3 is 13 residues. The CDR3 sequence: CASSADPNTEAFF. The DNA of the CDR3 is TGCGCCAGCAGCGCTGACCCGAACACTGAAGCTTTCTTT.

This clonotype was detected a few times. The chain links TRBV7-9 to TRBJ2-1; possibly TRBD2 for D (5 bases). The CDR3 extends over 11 amino acids. CDR1 and CDR2 (germline): SEHNR, FQNEAQ (reference sequence). V lost 5 bases and J lost 10, with 9 bases in between. The chain's CDR3 is CASSPKREQFF. CDR3 sequence (DNA): TGTGCCAGCAGCCCGAAGCGGGAGCAGTTCTTC.

The rearrangement uses TRBV19 and TRBJ2-7; tentatively, D is TRBD1 (5 bases). Germline values: CDR1 LNHDA, CDR2 SQIVND (reference sequence). V shed 5 bases and J shed 8 bases, with 10 bases lying between them. The CDR3 length is 11 residues. The CDR3: CASSDSAKQYF. The CDR3 coding sequence is TGTGCCAGTAGTGACAGCGCCAAGCAGTACTTC.

V is TRBV7-8 and J is TRBJ2-1; D not resolved. Deletions cut 7 bases from V and 8 bases from J, with 18 bases between. CDR3 length: 14 residues. Germline CDR1 is SGHVS and CDR2 is FQNEAQ. CDR3 coding DNA: TGTGCCAGCACCCTCGGCGACCGGGTGTATGAGCAGTTCTTC. Its translation: CASTLGDRVYEQFF.

This clonotype was detected only a few times. This chain connects TRBV20-1 to TRBJ2-7, with unresolved D. The germline V and J ends were trimmed by 1 base and 6 bases, with 19 bases remaining between them. The CDR3 runs to 15 residues. The germline V gene encodes CDR1 DFQATT and CDR2 SNEGSKA (reference sequence). CDR3 sequence (DNA): TGCAGTGCTAGAGGCCTTCTTACTCGTTTGTCCGAGCAGTACTTC. Protein: CSARGLLTRLSEQYF.

This clonotype was picked up a small number of times. This sequence joins TRBV20-1 and TRBJ1-1; D call uncertain. Germline V gives CDR1 DFQATT, CDR2 SNEGSKA (reference sequence). Trimming removed 0 bases at V and 1 base at J, with 15 bases between. The CDR3 is 16 residues long. DNA for the CDR3: TGCAGTGCTAGAGATCCCCTGAGGGCCGGGAACACTGAAGCTTTCTTT. This codes for CSARDPLRAGNTEAFF.

The rearrangement links TRBV20-1 to TRBJ2-3; possibly TRBD1 or TRBD2 for D (5 bases each). CDR3 length: 14 residues. The V end lost 3 bases, the J end lost 1 base, and 11 bases lay between the germline ends. Germline V gene sequence: CDR1 DFQATT, CDR2 SNEGSKA (reference sequence). CDR3 DNA: TGCAGTGCTAGGGTTTCGGGACGCACAGATACGCAGTATTTT. Its protein product is CSARVSGRTDTQYF.

V is TRBV7-2 and J is TRBJ2-2, with 9 bases that match TRBD2. V was pared by 3 bases and J by 8 bases, with 10 bases of the junction left unmatched. The germline V gene has CDR1 SGHTA and CDR2 FQGNSA. This CDR3 has 16 amino acids. The CDR3 loop is CASSFVASGAPGELFF. Written as DNA, the CDR3 is TGTGCCAGCAGCTTCGTGGCTAGCGGGGCCCCGGGGGAGCTGTTTTTT.

The genes are TRBV15 and TRBJ2-4; D remains ambiguous. Germline V lookup: CDR1 LNHNV, CDR2 YYDKDF (reference sequence). CDR3 length: 12 residues. Trimming took 2 bases from V and 4 from J, leaving 3 bases between them. CDR3 nucleotide sequence: TGTGCCACCAGCAGACAGAAAAACATTCAGTACTTC. Its protein is CATSRQKNIQYF.

This clonotype was observed a few times. As DNA, the CDR3 is TGTGCCAGCAACCAGAGACCCCCGGACAGGGAGTACCAAGAGACCCAGTACTTC. Amino acids: CASNQRPPDREYQETQYF. The chain uses TRBV28 and TRBJ2-5, with 8 bases fitting TRBD1. Germline V gene sequence: CDR1 MDHEN, CDR2 SYDVKM. V lost 7 bases to trimming and J lost 0 bases; unmatched junction nucleotides: 16. The CDR3 contains 18 residues.

The chain employs TRBV28 and TRBJ1-1; no clear D gene. Trimming left V 1 base short and J 7 bases short, with 4 bases between. The CDR3 spans 11 residues. Germline V lookup: CDR1 MDHEN, CDR2 SYDVKM. CDR3 amino acids: CASSLYREAFF. The DNA of the CDR3 is TGTGCCAGCAGTTTATATCGTGAAGCTTTCTTT.

This chain uses TRBV4-3 with TRBJ1-5; D remains ambiguous. The CDR3 length is 14 residues. The V gene's germline CDR1 is LGHNA and CDR2 YSLEER. V was cut by 0 bases and J by 1 base, with 4 bases left in between. CDR3 DNA: TGCGCCAGCAGCCAAGAACGGAGCAATCAGCCCCAGCATTTT. This gives the protein CASSQERSNQPQHF.

This chain uses TRBV3-1 with TRBJ2-2; D is undetermined. There are 13 residues in the CDR3. From germline, CDR1 is LGHDT and CDR2 YNNKEL (reference sequence). The V and J ends lost 8 bases and 3 bases respectively, with 10 bases between them. DNA of the CDR3: TGTGCCAGCGGGGATGACTACACCGGGGAGCTGTTTTTT. Its translation is CASGDDYTGELFF.

This chain connects TRBV3-1 to TRBJ2-7, with D tentatively TRBD1 or TRBD2 (6 bases each). Deletions cut 4 bases from V and 1 base from J, with 11 bases between. The CDR3 is 14 residues long. Germline CDR1 LGHDT, CDR2 YNNKEL (reference sequence). The DNA of the CDR3 is TGTGCCAGCAGCCGGGGGGCCACTTCCTACGAGCAGTACTTC. Translated: CASSRGATSYEQYF.